One sample yielded the 29 T cell receptor beta chains listed below, sequenced in a study of identifying expanded T cells in peripheral blood. Libraries were prepared by immunoSEQ multiplex PCR; TCRdb keeps only in-frame clonotypes and omits some of them. The sample has approximately 130,000 clones; more than 80% are singletons. The specimen sequenced was blood. The receptor source for this set is a person between 18 and 75 years old in good health.

The V gene is TRBV7-9, the J gene TRBJ2-7; the match to TRBD1 covers 8 bases. This CDR3 is built from 14 residues. Germline values: CDR1 SEHNR, CDR2 FQNEAQ (reference sequence). J was trimmed by 6 bases and V by 5 bases; bases with no gene match: 9. The chain's CDR3 is CASSPGGPWSEQYF. The CDR3 bases are TGTGCCAGCAGCCCAGGGGGCCCTTGGAGCGAGCAGTACTTC. Full variable domain (missing parts from reference TRBV7-9 and TRBJ2-7): DTGVSQNPRHKITKRGQNVTFRCDPISEHNRLYWYRQTLGQGPEFLTYFQNEAQLEKSRLLSDRFSAERPKGSFSTLEIQRTEQGDSAMYLCASSPGGPWSEQYFGPGTRLTVT.

The chain employs TRBV18 and TRBJ2-7; D possibly uses TRBD1 or TRBD2 (5 bases each). The length of the CDR3 is 15 residues. Trimming took off 5 bases at V and 1 base at J, with 15 bases between the two ends. Germline CDR1 and CDR2: KGHSH and LQKENI. DNA of the CDR3: TGTGCCAGCTCATCTGACAGCGAGGGTTCCTACGAGCAGTACTTC. As protein: CASSSDSEGSYEQYF.

The chain uses TRBV6-5 and TRBJ2-5; D possibly corresponds to TRBD1 (5 bases). CDR3 size: 14 residues. Trimming took off 3 bases at V and 2 bases at J, with 10 bases between the two ends. Germline V gene lookup returns CDR1 MNHEY and CDR2 SVGAGI. Here the CDR3 DNA reads TGTGCCAGCAGTTATTCAGGGTTACAAGAGACCCAGTACTTC. Translating it yields CASSYSGLQETQYF.

This clone has just one count. This sequence joins TRBV27 and TRBJ1-6; a weak D match, TRBD1 (5 bases). The CDR3 has 17 residues. The V end lost 0 bases, the J end lost 6 bases, and 15 bases lay between the germline ends. From germline, CDR1 is MNHEY and CDR2 SMNVEV (reference sequence). The CDR3 loop reads CASSLSYVGTINSPLHF. In nucleotides, the CDR3 is TGTGCCAGCAGTTTATCGTACGTGGGGACCATTAATTCACCCCTCCACTTT.

J is TRBJ2-7 and V is TRBV29-1; no definite D call. The CDR3 spans 13 residues. Germline CDR1 SQVTM, CDR2 ANQGSEA. The V gene lost 4 bases and the J gene lost 2 bases, with 12 bases spanning the gap. CDR3 sequence (DNA): TGCAGCGTTGTAGGAGCCCCCACCTACGAGCAGTACTTC. This sequence encodes CSVVGAPTYEQYF.

The rearrangement links TRBV30 to TRBJ2-6; D tentatively reads TRBD1 or TRBD2 (7 bases each). The germline gives CDR1 GTSNPN, CDR2 SVGIG (reference sequence). With 3 bases removed from V and 2 bases from J, the gap between germline ends came to 20 bases. The CDR3 sequence is 18 residues long. CDR3 residues: CAWRSFFRGGAGANVLTF. In DNA, the CDR3 is TGTGCCTGGAGAAGCTTTTTCAGGGGGGGAGCTGGGGCCAACGTCCTGACTTTC.

V is TRBV10-1 and J is TRBJ2-3; D possibly matches TRBD1 or TRBD2 (5 bases each). Germline CDR1 WNHNN, CDR2 SYGVQD (reference sequence). CDR3 length: 14 amino acids. Trimming removed 4 bases from V and 5 bases from J, with 13 bases in between. In nucleotides, the CDR3 is TGCGCCAGCAGTGGGTCGAGGGGTGGAGATACGCAGTATTTT. Translation gives CASSGSRGGDTQYF.

This chain links TRBV7-6 with TRBJ2-7, with TRBD1 matching 12 bases. The CDR3 runs 15 residues. The V gene's germline CDR1 is SGHVS and CDR2 FNYEAQ. V dropped 4 bases and J dropped 5; count of bases not matched to a gene: 6. The CDR3 DNA reads TGTGCCAGCAGCTATGGGACAGGGGGCTTCCACGAGCAGTACTTC. Protein product: CASSYGTGGFHEQYF.

The V gene is TRBV7-9, the J gene TRBJ1-3; tentatively, D is TRBD1 (5 bases). Germline values: CDR1 SEHNR, CDR2 FQNEAQ (reference sequence). Trimming left V 5 bases short and J 1 base short, with 12 bases between. The CDR3 runs 15 residues. The CDR3 loop is CASSPTGTSGNTIYF. The CDR3 DNA reads as TGTGCCAGCAGCCCTACAGGAACTTCTGGAAACACCATATATTTT.

The CDR3, as DNA: TGTGCCAGCCTTAGGAGGACGGAAATAGACTATGGCTACACCTTC. Translated, it gives CASLRRTEIDYGYTF. The chain is built from TRBV19 and TRBJ1-2; D gene unclear. The CDR3 extends over 15 amino acids. CDR1 and CDR2 from the germline V gene are LNHDA and SQIVND (reference sequence). V dropped 9 bases and J dropped 3 bases, with 20 bases sitting between them.

The rearrangement joins TRBV29-1 to TRBJ1-1, with D uncertain. The CDR3 runs 13 residues. The germline V and J ends were trimmed by 5 bases and 5 bases, with 15 bases remaining between them. Germline V lookup: CDR1 SQVTM, CDR2 ANQGSEA. CDR3 amino acids: CSVYSGGGTEAFF. The CDR3 DNA follows: TGCAGCGTTTACTCAGGTGGCGGGACTGAAGCTTTCTTT.

The chain couples TRBV6-5 to TRBJ2-3, with no clear D. Trimming stripped 5 bases from V and 2 bases from J, with 14 bases between. The CDR3 extends over 15 amino acids. The germline V gene has CDR1 MNHEY and CDR2 SVGAGI. The CDR3 bases are TGTGCCAGCAGTAGGACCGCATTTCTCACAGATACGCAGTATTTT. Protein product: CASSRTAFLTDTQYF.

The rearrangement joins TRBV19 to TRBJ2-7; possible D gene TRBD1, 6 bases. V dropped 5 bases and J dropped 2 bases, with 22 bases sitting between them. Germline CDR1 reads LNHDA; CDR2 reads SQIVND (reference sequence). The CDR3 spans 17 residues. The CDR3 here is CASSDPLDRSGPYEQYF. CDR3 bases: TGTGCCAGTAGTGACCCCCTCGACAGGTCGGGACCCTACGAGCAGTACTTC.

J is TRBJ2-5 and V is TRBV5-1, with 8 nucleotides matching TRBD2. CDR1 is SGHRS and CDR2 is YFSETQ in the germline V gene. The CDR3 contains 13 residues. The trim removed 7 bases at V and 5 bases at J, leaving 7 bases unmatched. The DNA of the CDR3 is TGCGCCAGCCGACGTAGCGGGGCGGAGACCCAGTACTTC. Translating gives CASRRSGAETQYF.

The V and J genes are TRBV6-5 and TRBJ2-1, with 8 bases matching TRBD1. V lost 5 bases to trimming and J lost 5 bases; unmatched junction nucleotides: 8. Germline CDR1 reads MNHEY; CDR2 reads SVGAGI. The CDR3 extends over 15 amino acids. CDR3: CASSPQGARNNEQFF. The CDR3 nucleotides are TGTGCCAGCAGTCCGCAGGGGGCGAGAAACAATGAGCAGTTCTTC.

The chain carries TRBV9 and TRBJ2-5; D unresolved. CDR1 is SGDLS and CDR2 is YYNGEE in the germline V gene. The CDR3 is 13 amino acids. Trimming took off 0 bases at V and 3 bases at J, with 6 bases between the two ends. The CDR3 nucleotides are TGTGCCAGCAGCGTAGCTGGGGAAGAGACCCAGTACTTC. This translates into CASSVAGEETQYF.

V and J are TRBV6-5 and TRBJ1-1; D ambiguous. Deletions cut 7 bases from V and 0 bases from J, with 3 bases between. The CDR3 runs to 11 residues. CDR1 MNHEY and CDR2 SVGAGI come from the germline V gene. CDR3 DNA sequence: TGTGCCAGCAAGATGAACACTGAAGCTTTCTTT. Translating gives CASKMNTEAFF.

This rearrangement joins TRBV6-5 to TRBJ1-1; possible D gene TRBD1, 6 bases. The CDR3 contains 13 residues. Trimming stripped 6 bases from V and 6 bases from J, with 14 bases between. Germline V CDR1 and CDR2: MNHEY, SVGAGI. The CDR3 is CASSPTGWAEAFF. The CDR3 DNA reads as TGTGCCAGCAGCCCGACAGGCTGGGCTGAAGCTTTCTTT.

In nucleotides, the CDR3 is TGTGCCAGCAGCCTGCGACAACAGGGTGGAAAACTGTTTTTT. This codes for CASSLRQQGGKLFF. This rearrangement joins TRBV7-9 to TRBJ1-4, with D perhaps matching TRBD1 (6 bases). CDR1 and CDR2 (germline): SEHNR, FQNEAQ (reference sequence). The V end was cut by 5 bases, the J end by 10 bases, with 17 bases between. The length of the CDR3 is 14 residues.

This chain links TRBV9 with TRBJ1-2; D is perhaps TRBD1 (6 bases). Germline CDR1 reads SGDLS; CDR2 reads YYNGEE. This CDR3 is built from 13 residues. Trimming pared 6 bases from V and 3 bases from J, leaving 12 bases between. CDR3 nucleotides: TGTGCCAGCACCCGTGAGGGGGACTATGGCTACACCTTC. Translation gives CASTREGDYGYTF.

The CDR3 sequence: CASLEILHTDTQYF. For the CDR3, the DNA is TGTGCCAGTCTGGAGATCCTCCACACAGATACGCAGTATTTT. The rearrangement uses TRBV2 and TRBJ2-3; D is uncertain. Trimming removed 9 bases from V and 2 bases from J, with 15 bases in between. CDR3 length equals 14 residues. Per germline, CDR1 SNHLY and CDR2 FYNNEI. Based on the CDR3 plus reference TRBV2 and TRBJ2-3, the full variable domain is EPEVTQTPSHQVTQMGQEVILRCVPISNHLYFYWYRQILGQKVEFLVSFYNNEISEKSEIFDDQFSVERPDGSNFTLKIRSTKLEDSAMYFCASLEILHTDTQYFGPGTRLTVL.

V usage is TRBV5-1 and J usage is TRBJ1-5; tentatively, D is TRBD1 (6 bases). Germline loops: CDR1 SGHRS, CDR2 YFSETQ. V was cut by 1 base and J by 4 bases, with 18 bases left in between. The CDR3 runs 17 residues. Here the CDR3 DNA reads TGCGCCAGCAGCTTGCAAGGCCCCGGACAGCCGAATCAGCCCCAGCATTTT. Encoded protein: CASSLQGPGQPNQPQHF. The full variable domain, with the rest looked up from reference TRBV5-1 and TRBJ1-5, is KAGVTQTPRYLIKTRGQQVTLSCSPISGHRSVSWYQQTPGQGLQFLFEYFSETQRNKGNFPGRFSGRQFSNSRSEMNVSTLELGDSALYLCASSLQGPGQPNQPQHFGDGTRLSIL.

The genes are TRBV4-3 and TRBJ2-1, with 7 bases lining up with TRBD2. The CDR3 consists of 16 residues. The V gene's germline CDR1 is LGHNA and CDR2 YSLEER. Germline trimming cut 0 bases from V and 9 bases from J; bases unmatched to any gene: 11. CDR3 DNA: TGCGCCAGCAGCCAAGATCGAGGCGGGGGATCGAGTGAGCAGTTCTTC. Its protein product is CASSQDRGGGSSEQFF.

This chain links TRBV6-6 with TRBJ2-1; D possibly corresponds to TRBD1 (7 bases). The V end was cut by 10 bases, the J end by 9 bases, with 28 bases between. This CDR3 contains 16 residues. The germline gives CDR1 MNHNY, CDR2 SVGAGI (reference sequence). The CDR3 DNA reads as TGTGCCATCGAACCTAGCGACAGGGTAAAGTCGGGTGAGCAGTTCTTC. As protein: CAIEPSDRVKSGEQFF.

The chain links TRBV28 to TRBJ1-5; D is uncertain. CDR1 and CDR2 from the germline V gene are MDHEN and SYDVKM. With 6 bases removed from V and 4 bases from J, the gap between germline ends came to 19 bases. The CDR3 runs to 16 residues. Here the CDR3 DNA reads TGTGCCAGCAGCCCTCATTACAGTCTTGGTAATCAGCCCCAGCATTTT. Its protein product is CASSPHYSLGNQPQHF.

The V call is TRBV11-3, the J call TRBJ1-2; 7 positions agree with TRBD1. The length of the CDR3 is 14 residues. V trimming: 0 bases; J trimming: 2 bases; junction bases outside the gene matches: 0. The V gene's germline CDR1 is SGHNT and CDR2 YENEEA. CDR3 sequence reads: CASSLETGNYGYTF. For the CDR3, the DNA is TGTGCCAGCAGCTTAGAGACAGGGAACTATGGCTACACCTTC.

The chain recombines TRBV13 with TRBJ1-4; possible D gene TRBD1, 5 bases. Between the trimmed V and J ends, which lost 0 bases and 6 bases, there was a span of 8 bases. Looked up from germline, CDR1 is PRHDT and CDR2 is FYEKMQ (reference sequence). This CDR3 is built from 14 residues. Here the CDR3 reads CASSLGGDYEKLFF. In nucleotides, the CDR3 is TGTGCCAGCAGCTTAGGGGGGGATTATGAAAAACTGTTTTTT.

The chain joins TRBV18 to TRBJ2-5; D unresolved. CDR3 size: 13 residues. In germline, CDR1 is KGHSH, CDR2 LQKENI. Trimming stripped 0 bases from V and 0 bases from J, with 2 bases between. The chain's CDR3 is CASSPPDQETQYF. In DNA, the CDR3 is TGTGCCAGCTCACCACCGGACCAAGAGACCCAGTACTTC. The complete variable domain, with remaining parts taken from reference TRBV18 and TRBJ2-5, reads NAGVMQNPRHLVRRRGQEARLRCSPMKGHSHVYWYRQLPEEGLKFMVYLQKENIIDESGMPKERFSAEFPKEGPSILRIQQVVRGDSAAYFCASSPPDQETQYFGPGTRLLVL.

This chain joins TRBV5-8 and TRBJ1-5; 8 bases match TRBD1. Trimming cost V 1 base and J 4 bases; bases outside gene matches: 1. The CDR3 covers 14 residues. CDR1 and CDR2 from the germline V gene are SGHTS and YDEGEE. Here the CDR3 DNA reads TGTGCCAGCAGCTTGCGGACAGGGAATCAGCCCCAGCATTTT. It translates to CASSLRTGNQPQHF.